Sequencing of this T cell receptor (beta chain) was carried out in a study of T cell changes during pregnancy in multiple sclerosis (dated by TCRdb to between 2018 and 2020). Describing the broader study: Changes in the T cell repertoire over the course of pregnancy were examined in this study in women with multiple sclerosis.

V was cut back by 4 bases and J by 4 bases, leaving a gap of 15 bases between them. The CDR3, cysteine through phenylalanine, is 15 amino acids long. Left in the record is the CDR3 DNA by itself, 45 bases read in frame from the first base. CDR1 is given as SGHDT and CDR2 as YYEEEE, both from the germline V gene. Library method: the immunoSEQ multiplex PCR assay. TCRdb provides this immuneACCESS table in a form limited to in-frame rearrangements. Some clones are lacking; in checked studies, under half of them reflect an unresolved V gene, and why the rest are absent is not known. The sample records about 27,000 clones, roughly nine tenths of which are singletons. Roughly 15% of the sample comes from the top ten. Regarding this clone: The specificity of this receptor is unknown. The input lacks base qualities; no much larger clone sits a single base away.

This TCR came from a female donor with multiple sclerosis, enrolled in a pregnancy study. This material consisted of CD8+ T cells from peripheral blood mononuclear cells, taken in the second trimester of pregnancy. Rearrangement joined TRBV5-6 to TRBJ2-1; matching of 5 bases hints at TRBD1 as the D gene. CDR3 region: CASSPGAGLYNEQFF. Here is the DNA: TGTGCCAGCAGCCCTGGGGCAGGGCTTTACAATGAGCAGTTCTTC.